This passage covers 16 T cell receptor beta chains from one sample sequenced in a study of control samples from healthy donors and cancer patients. Using immunoSEQ multiplex PCR, the repertoire was profiled, and TCRdb retains in-frame clones only, with some absent. The sample lists approximately 79,000 clones; around 91% were seen once. The specimen was blood. The receptors originated from a man aged 50-60 years in good health.

CDR3 sequence (DNA): TGTGCCAGCTCACCACAACGCCAGCAGCCCCAGCATTTT. This translates into CASSPQRQQPQHF. The genes are TRBV18 and TRBJ1-5; D is unclear. V was trimmed by 1 base and J by 7 bases, leaving 8 bases between them. The CDR3 contains 13 residues. Germline V CDR1 and CDR2: KGHSH, LQKENI. Drawing the rest from reference TRBV18 and TRBJ1-5, the complete variable domain is NAGVMQNPRHLVRRRGQEARLRCSPMKGHSHVYWYRQLPEEGLKFMVYLQKENIIDESGMPKERFSAEFPKEGPSILRIQQVVRGDSAAYFCASSPQRQQPQHFGDGTRLSIL.

The chain is built from TRBV24-1 and TRBJ2-1; TRBD1 might be the D (5 bases). Deletions cut 3 bases from V and 6 bases from J, with 14 bases between. The CDR3 is 15 residues long. Germline CDR1 is KGHDR and CDR2 is SFDVKD. DNA for the CDR3: TGTGCCACCAGTGATCCCAGGGCCCCGGGCAATGAGCAGTTCTTC. Translating gives CATSDPRAPGNEQFF.

The gene calls are TRBV3-1 (or the pseudogene TRBV3-2) and TRBJ1-2; TRBD1 matches at 8 bases. Germline lookup yields CDR1 LGHDT and CDR2 YNNKEL (reference sequence). CDR3 length: 16 amino acids. V shed 4 bases, J shed 7 bases, and the junction held 14 bases outside the gene matches. The CDR3 loop reads CASSPPGTGVSGGYTF. The CDR3 nucleotides read TGTGCCAGCAGCCCCCCCGGGACAGGAGTTAGCGGTGGCTACACCTTC.

This clone was detected a few times. This chain links TRBV18 with TRBJ1-5, with a possible D match to TRBD1 (5 bases). CDR1 is KGHSH, CDR2 LQKENI, per germline. The CDR3 sequence is 14 residues long. V was pared by 6 bases and J by 2 bases, with 11 bases between. The CDR3: CASSPGLGNQPQHF. The CDR3 DNA reads TGTGCCAGCTCCCCAGGGTTAGGCAATCAGCCCCAGCATTTT. Based on the CDR3 plus reference TRBV18 and TRBJ1-5, the full variable domain is NAGVMQNPRHLVRRRGQEARLRCSPMKGHSHVYWYRQLPEEGLKFMVYLQKENIIDESGMPKERFSAEFPKEGPSILRIQQVVRGDSAAYFCASSPGLGNQPQHFGDGTRLSIL.

The chain employs TRBV6-5 and TRBJ2-7; D may be TRBD1 (5 bases). In germline, CDR1 is MNHEY, CDR2 SVGAGI. Deletions cut 7 bases from V and 1 base from J, with 11 bases between. The length of the CDR3 is 13 residues. The CDR3 sequence: CASKTDGSYEQYF. The CDR3 DNA is TGTGCCAGCAAGACAGACGGTTCCTACGAGCAGTACTTC.

V usage is TRBV14 and J usage is TRBJ1-6; D is perhaps TRBD1 (5 bases). The V end was cut by 1 base, the J end by 4 bases, with 17 bases between. In germline, CDR1 is SGHDN, CDR2 FVKESK. CDR3 size: 18 residues. In DNA, the CDR3 is TGTGCCAGCAGCCAAGTTGTTGGGGCAGGTCTATATAATTCACCCCTCCACTTT. Its protein product is CASSQVVGAGLYNSPLHF.

The chain recombines TRBV6-2 or TRBV6-3 with TRBJ2-4, with 7 nucleotides matching TRBD2. CDR3 size: 15 residues. V lost 5 bases, J lost 0 bases, and 4 bases stayed unmatched. Germline CDR1 is MNHEY and CDR2 is SVGEGT. CDR3 loop: CASSPGLLAKNIQYF. DNA for the CDR3: TGTGCCAGCAGTCCGGGACTACTAGCCAAAAACATTCAGTACTTC.

The chain combines TRBV7-2 with TRBJ2-2; D may be TRBD1 (6 bases). Germline V gene data show CDR1 as SGHTA and CDR2 as FQGNSA. The CDR3 covers 13 residues. Trimming took off 5 bases at V and 4 bases at J, with 8 bases between the two ends. The CDR3 loop is CASSQQGTGELFF. The DNA for the CDR3 is TGTGCCAGCAGCCAACAGGGCACCGGGGAGCTGTTTTTT.

The J gene is TRBJ2-1, the V gene TRBV10-3; 7 bases map to TRBD1. There are 12 residues in the CDR3. The germline V gene encodes CDR1 ENHRY and CDR2 SYGVKD. V was pared by 10 bases and J by 0 bases, with 0 bases of the junction left unmatched. The CDR3 reads CATGGSYNEQFF. The CDR3 DNA follows: TGTGCCACAGGGGGCTCCTACAATGAGCAGTTCTTC.

This chain joins TRBV29-1 and TRBJ2-7, with 8 bases lining up with TRBD1. Germline V CDR1 and CDR2: SQVTM, ANQGSEA. The CDR3 covers 11 residues. J gave up 6 bases and V 4 bases, and 2 bases lay outside the gene matches. The CDR3 protein is CSVGQGAEQYF. CDR3 bases: TGCAGCGTTGGCCAGGGGGCCGAGCAGTACTTC.

This clone was recorded once. The chain couples TRBV29-1 to TRBJ2-3; D unclear. Per germline, CDR1 SQVTM and CDR2 ANQGSEA. The V end lost 4 bases, the J end lost 0 bases, and 14 bases lay between the germline ends. This CDR3 spans 15 amino acids. CDR3 in DNA: TGCAGCGTTGTCGCGGAGCACGGTAGCACAGATACGCAGTATTTT. Translated: CSVVAEHGSTDTQYF.

This chain connects TRBV20-1 to TRBJ1-1; no clear D gene. Per germline, CDR1 DFQATT and CDR2 SNEGSKA (reference sequence). V lost 3 bases and J lost 1, with 18 bases in between. This CDR3 has 16 amino acids. The CDR3 coding sequence is TGCAGTGCTAGTGGACTACGAGCGTTAAAGAACACTGAAGCTTTCTTT. Amino acids: CSASGLRALKNTEAFF.

The chain combines TRBV27 with TRBJ2-1; D gene unclear. Per germline, CDR1 MNHEY and CDR2 SMNVEV (reference sequence). The CDR3 runs to 12 residues. V was trimmed by 2 bases and J by 5 bases, leaving 4 bases between them. The CDR3 here is CASSLGHNEQFF. CDR3 coding DNA: TGTGCCAGCAGTTTAGGGCACAATGAGCAGTTCTTC.

The V call is TRBV10-3, the J call TRBJ2-6; maybe TRBD1 (6 bases). Deletions cut 2 bases from V and 0 bases from J, with 11 bases between. In germline, CDR1 is ENHRY, CDR2 SYGVKD. The length of the CDR3 is 17 residues. The CDR3 bases are TGTGCCATCAGTGAGGACAGGCCGAGCTCTGGGGCCAACGTCCTGACTTTC. The encoded protein is CAISEDRPSSGANVLTF.

V and J are TRBV11-2 and TRBJ2-5, with 12 bases identical to TRBD2. Germline V gene sequence: CDR1 SGHAT, CDR2 FQNNGV. V was pared by 4 bases and J by 0 bases, with 3 bases of the junction left unmatched. The length of the CDR3 is 16 residues. The CDR3 sequence is CASSWTSGDYQETQYF. The CDR3 DNA follows: TGTGCCAGCAGCTGGACTAGCGGGGACTACCAAGAGACCCAGTACTTC.

This rearrangement joins TRBV11-3 to TRBJ2-5; 9 bases agree with TRBD1. V lost 3 bases, J lost 1 base, and 0 bases stayed unmatched. The CDR3 length is 14 residues. Germline V gives CDR1 SGHNT, CDR2 YENEEA. The CDR3, as DNA: TGTGCCAGCAGCTTGGGACAGGGCCAAGAGACCCAGTACTTC. Translating gives CASSLGQGQETQYF.